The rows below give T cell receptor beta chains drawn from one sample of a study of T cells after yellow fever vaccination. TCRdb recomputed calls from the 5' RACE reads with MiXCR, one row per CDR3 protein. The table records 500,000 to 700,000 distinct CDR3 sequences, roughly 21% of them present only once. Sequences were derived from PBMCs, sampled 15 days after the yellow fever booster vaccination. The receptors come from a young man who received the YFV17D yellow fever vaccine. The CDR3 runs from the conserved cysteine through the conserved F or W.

CASSPDYSYNEQFF,14,TRBJ2-1,TRBV11-2
CASMGETGVGEQYF,14,TRBJ2-7,TRBV6-5
CSVDPGGTEAFF,12,TRBJ1-1,TRBV29-1
CASSEEGYEQYF,12,TRBJ2-7,TRBV2
CASSLSMGTANTGELFF,17,TRBJ2-2,TRBV5-4
CASSQQPAQGAGGELFF,17,TRBJ2-2,TRBV4-3
CSATFGGGVDTQYF,14,TRBJ2-3,TRBV20-1
CASRTLGLADSYTRTDTQYF,20,TRBJ2-3,TRBV28
CASSSRPGTGARQPQHF,17,TRBJ1-5,TRBV12-3/TRBV12-4
CSVETWEKLFF,11,TRBJ1-4,TRBV29-1
CATSRFPPRVLAGPTETQYF,20,TRBJ2-5,TRBV15
CASSPSRNNEQFF,13,TRBJ2-1,TRBV6-1
CASTVAGRTEAFF,13,TRBJ1-1,TRBV6-2/TRBV6-3
CATSDSILRDKIAETQYF,18,TRBJ2-5,TRBV24-1
CASSRIAGGPMNEQFF,16,TRBJ2-1,TRBV12-3/TRBV12-4
CASSVGQASTTYEQYF,16,TRBJ2-7,TRBV9
CASSQDRVTGELFF,14,TRBJ2-2,TRBV7-2
CASSLDTGGPNEQFF,15,TRBJ2-1,TRBV11-2
CAIFSSDTGELFF,13,TRBJ2-2,TRBV10-3
CASSLVIGVDTQYF,14,TRBJ2-3,TRBV5-1
CSATQGDGTSGYNEQFF,17,TRBJ2-1,TRBV20-1
CARDNYGYTF,10,TRBJ1-2,TRBV19
CASSTPSGRLTQNEQFF,17,TRBJ2-1,TRBV7-2
CSARLGLAGGPTGDEQFF,18,TRBJ2-1,TRBV20-1
CASREGNNQPQHF,13,TRBJ1-5,TRBV6-1
CSVGQGLEGETQYF,14,TRBJ2-5,TRBV29-1
CASSEFWGATYEQYF,15,TRBJ2-7,TRBV25-1
CASSLEGTFNEQFF,14,TRBJ2-1,TRBV5-1